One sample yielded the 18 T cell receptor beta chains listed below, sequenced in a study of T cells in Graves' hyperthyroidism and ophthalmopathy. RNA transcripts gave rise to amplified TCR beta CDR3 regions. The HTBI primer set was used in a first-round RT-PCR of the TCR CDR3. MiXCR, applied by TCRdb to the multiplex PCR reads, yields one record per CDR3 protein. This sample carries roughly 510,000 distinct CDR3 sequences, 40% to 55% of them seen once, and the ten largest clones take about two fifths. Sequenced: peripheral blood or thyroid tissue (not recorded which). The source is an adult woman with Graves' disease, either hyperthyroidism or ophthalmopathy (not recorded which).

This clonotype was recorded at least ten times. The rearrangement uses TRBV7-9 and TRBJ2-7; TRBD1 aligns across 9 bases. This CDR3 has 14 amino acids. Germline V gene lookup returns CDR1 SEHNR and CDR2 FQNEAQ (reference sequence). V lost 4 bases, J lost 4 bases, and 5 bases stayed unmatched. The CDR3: CASSSGQGKYEQYF. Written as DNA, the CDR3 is TGTGCCAGCAGCTCCGGACAGGGGAAGTACGAGCAGTACTTC.

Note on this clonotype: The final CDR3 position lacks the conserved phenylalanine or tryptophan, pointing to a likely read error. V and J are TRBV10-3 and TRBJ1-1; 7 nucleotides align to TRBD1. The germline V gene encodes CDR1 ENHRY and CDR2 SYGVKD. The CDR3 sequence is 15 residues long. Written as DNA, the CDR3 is TGTGCCACCAGTGACCGGGACAGACCTAGCACTGAAGCTTTCCTT. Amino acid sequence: CATSDRDRPSTEAFL.

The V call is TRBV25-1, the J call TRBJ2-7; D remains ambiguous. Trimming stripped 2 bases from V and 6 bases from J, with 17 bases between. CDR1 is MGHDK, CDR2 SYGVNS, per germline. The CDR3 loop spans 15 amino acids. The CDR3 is CASSELSTSRGEQYF. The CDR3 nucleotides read TGTGCCAGCAGTGAACTATCCACATCCCGTGGCGAGCAGTACTTC.

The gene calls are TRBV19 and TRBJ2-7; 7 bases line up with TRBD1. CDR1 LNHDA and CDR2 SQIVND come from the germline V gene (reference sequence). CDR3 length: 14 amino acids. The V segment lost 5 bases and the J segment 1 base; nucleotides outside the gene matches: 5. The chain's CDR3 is CASSPRGQSYEQYF. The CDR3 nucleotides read TGTGCCAGTAGTCCTCGGGGACAGTCCTACGAGCAGTACTTC.

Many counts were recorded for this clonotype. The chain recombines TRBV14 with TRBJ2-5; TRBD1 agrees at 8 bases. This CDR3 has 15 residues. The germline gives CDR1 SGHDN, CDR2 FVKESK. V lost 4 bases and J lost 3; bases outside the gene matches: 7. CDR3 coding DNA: TGTGCCAGCAGCCTCCCCGGGACAGGAAAAGAGACCCAGTACTTC. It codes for CASSLPGTGKETQYF.

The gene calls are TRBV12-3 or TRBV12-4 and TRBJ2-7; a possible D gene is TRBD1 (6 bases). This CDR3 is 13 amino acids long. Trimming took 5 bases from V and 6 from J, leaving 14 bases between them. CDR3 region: CASSSAWGLEQYF. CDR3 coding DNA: TGTGCCAGCAGTAGCGCGTGGGGGCTCGAGCAGTACTTC.

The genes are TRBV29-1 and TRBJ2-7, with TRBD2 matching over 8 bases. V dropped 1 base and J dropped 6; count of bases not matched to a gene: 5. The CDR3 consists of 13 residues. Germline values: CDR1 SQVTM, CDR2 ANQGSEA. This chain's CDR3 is CSVEVGSGSEQYF. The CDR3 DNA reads TGCAGCGTTGAAGTGGGAAGCGGGAGCGAGCAGTACTTC.

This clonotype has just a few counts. The CDR3 region is CASSQVGQRIYGYTF. CDR3 sequence (DNA): TGCGCCAGCAGCCAAGTTGGACAGAGGATCTATGGCTACACCTTC. The chain uses TRBV4-1 and TRBJ1-2; the D gene is possibly TRBD1 (6 bases). CDR3 length: 15 amino acids. Trimming took 1 base from V and 4 from J, leaving 13 bases between them. Germline V gives CDR1 MGHRA, CDR2 YSYEKL.

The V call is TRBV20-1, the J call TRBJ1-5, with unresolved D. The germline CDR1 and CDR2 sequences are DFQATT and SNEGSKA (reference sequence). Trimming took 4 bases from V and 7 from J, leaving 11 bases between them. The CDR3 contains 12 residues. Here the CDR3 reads CSATRGQQPQHF. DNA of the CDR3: TGCAGTGCTACCAGAGGTCAACAGCCCCAGCATTTT.

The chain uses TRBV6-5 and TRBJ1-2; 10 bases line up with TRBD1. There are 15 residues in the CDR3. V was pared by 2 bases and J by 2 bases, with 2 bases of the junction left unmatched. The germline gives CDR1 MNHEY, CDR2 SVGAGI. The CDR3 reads CASSYRTGGNYGYTF. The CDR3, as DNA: TGTGCCAGCAGTTACAGGACAGGGGGAAACTATGGCTACACCTTC.

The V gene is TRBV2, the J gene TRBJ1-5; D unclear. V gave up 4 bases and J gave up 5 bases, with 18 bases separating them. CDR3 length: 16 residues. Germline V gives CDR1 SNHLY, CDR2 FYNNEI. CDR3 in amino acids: CASSAGSRGVDQPQHF. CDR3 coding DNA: TGTGCCAGCAGTGCTGGATCCCGCGGGGTGGATCAGCCCCAGCATTTT.

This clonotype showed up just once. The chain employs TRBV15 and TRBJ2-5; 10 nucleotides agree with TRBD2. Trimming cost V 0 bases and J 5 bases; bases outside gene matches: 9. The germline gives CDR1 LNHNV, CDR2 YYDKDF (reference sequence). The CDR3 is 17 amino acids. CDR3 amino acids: CATSRDLLAGGWETQYF. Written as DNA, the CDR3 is TGTGCCACCAGCAGAGATCTATTAGCGGGAGGTTGGGAGACCCAGTACTTC.

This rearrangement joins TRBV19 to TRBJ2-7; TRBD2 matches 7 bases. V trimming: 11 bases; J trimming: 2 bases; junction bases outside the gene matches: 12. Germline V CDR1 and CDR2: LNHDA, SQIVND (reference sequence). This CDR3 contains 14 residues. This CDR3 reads CAWSVLSGPYEQYF. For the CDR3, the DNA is TGTGCCTGGAGTGTACTTAGCGGGCCCTACGAGCAGTACTTC. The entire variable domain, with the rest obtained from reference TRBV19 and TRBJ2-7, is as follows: DGGITQSPKYLFRKEGQNVTLSCEQNLNHDAMYWYRQDPGQGLRLIYYSQIVNDFQKGDIAEGYSVSREKKESFPLTVTSAQKNPTAFYLCAWSVLSGPYEQYFGPGTRLTVT.

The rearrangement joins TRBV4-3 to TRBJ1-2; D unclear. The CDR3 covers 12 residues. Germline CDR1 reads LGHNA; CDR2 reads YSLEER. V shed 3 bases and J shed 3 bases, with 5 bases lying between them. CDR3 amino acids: CASSHLDYGYTF. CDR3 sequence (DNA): TGCGCCAGCAGCCACTTGGACTATGGCTACACCTTC.

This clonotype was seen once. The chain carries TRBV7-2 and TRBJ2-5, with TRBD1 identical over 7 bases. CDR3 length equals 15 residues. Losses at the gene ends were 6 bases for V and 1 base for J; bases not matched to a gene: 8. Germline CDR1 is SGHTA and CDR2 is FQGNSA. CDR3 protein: CASRRPGTAQETQYF. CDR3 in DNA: TGTGCCAGCAGACGTCCCGGGACAGCCCAAGAGACCCAGTACTTC.

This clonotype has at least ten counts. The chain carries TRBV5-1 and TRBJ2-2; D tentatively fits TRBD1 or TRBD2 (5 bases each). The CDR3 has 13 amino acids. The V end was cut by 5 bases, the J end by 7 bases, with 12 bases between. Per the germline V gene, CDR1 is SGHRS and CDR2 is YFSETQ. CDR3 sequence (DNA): TGCGCCAGCAGAGAACCGGGGCACGGGGAGCTGTTTTTT. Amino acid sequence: CASREPGHGELFF.

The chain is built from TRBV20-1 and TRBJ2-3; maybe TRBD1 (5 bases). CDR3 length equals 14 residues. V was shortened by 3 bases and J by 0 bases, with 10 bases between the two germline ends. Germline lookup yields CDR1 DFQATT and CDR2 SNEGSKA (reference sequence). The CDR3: CSASRAGSTDTQYF. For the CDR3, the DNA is TGCAGTGCTAGTCGGGCAGGGAGCACAGATACGCAGTATTTT.

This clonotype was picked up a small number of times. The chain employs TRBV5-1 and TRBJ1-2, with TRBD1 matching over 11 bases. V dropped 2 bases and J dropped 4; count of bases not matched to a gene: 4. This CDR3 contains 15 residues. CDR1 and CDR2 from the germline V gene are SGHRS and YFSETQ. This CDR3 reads CASSLAGTGGYGYTF. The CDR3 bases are TGCGCCAGCAGCTTAGCCGGGACAGGGGGCTATGGCTACACCTTC.